The source of this T cell receptor (beta chain) is a study of memory CD4+ T cells and cytomegalovirus serostatus. Overall study context: This sample comes from healthy Belgian adults, 9 CMV seropositive, some 22 seronegative.

Under the authors' procedure: Out-of-frame sequences were removed, leaving 2 million to 2.5 million distinct TCRbeta sequences. Libraries were prepared by immunoSEQ multiplex PCR; TCRdb keeps only in-frame clonotypes and omits some of them. The V and J calls and clone size were taken over from that table, and D and trimming were inferred from the DNA. The sample includes 35,000 to 50,000 clones, around 72% seen only once; the top ten take about 0.6%. The sort gate was single viable CD3+CD4+CD8-CD45RO+ cells for memory CD4+ T cells. Germline assignment: CDR1 SGHDN and CDR2 FVKESK. The J segment lost 3 bases and the V segment lost 3 bases, leaving 4 bases of the junction unmatched. The CDR3 is made up of 14 amino acids. This clone has just one count.

The receptor was isolated from an adult in good health and CMV-seronegative. The sample was memory CD4+ T cells from blood. This rearrangement joins TRBV14 to TRBJ2-5; TRBD1 agrees at 7 bases. CDR3 region: CASSHRDSEETQYF. The CDR3 DNA reads as TGTGCCAGCAGCCACCGGGACAGTGAAGAGACCCAGTACTTC.